Presented here are 8 T cell receptor beta chains from one specimen sequenced in a study of identical twins. TCRdb called the 5' RACE reads again in MiXCR, with one record for every CDR3 protein. Among about 1.7 million distinct CDR3 sequences listed, 25% to 35% were seen once. The sample comprised cord blood. These receptors came from a newborn girl in good health.

This clonotype was found many times. V is TRBV29-1 and J is TRBJ2-7; no clear D. Per the germline V gene, CDR1 is SQVTM and CDR2 is ANQGSEA. CDR3 size: 12 residues. V was pared by 7 bases and J by 2 bases, with 12 bases between. Here the CDR3 DNA reads TGCAGCGCCGGCGATCTAACCTACGAGCAGTACTTC. Translated: CSAGDLTYEQYF.

The sample holds many counts of this clonotype. The gene calls are TRBV28 and TRBJ2-4, with unresolved D. The CDR3 has 15 amino acids. Trimming removed 5 bases at V and 0 bases at J, with 11 bases between. CDR1 is MDHEN and CDR2 is SYDVKM in the germline V gene. The CDR3 here is CASSDLLLAKNIQYF. Written as DNA, the CDR3 is TGTGCCAGCAGTGACCTTTTGCTAGCCAAAAACATTCAGTACTTC.

Remarks on this clonotype: The junction does not match germline at one end; this may be a read error. V is TRBV20-1 and J is TRBJ1-2; D not resolved. The CDR3 runs 13 residues. The germline CDR1 and CDR2 sequences are DFQATT and SNEGSKA (reference sequence). DNA for the CDR3: TGCAGTGTACAGCCAGGAGGGAACTATGGCCACACCTTC. Translated, it gives CSVQPGGNYGHTF.

This clonotype was seen a handful of times. In nucleotides, the CDR3 is TGTGCCATCAGTGGACCGGGGGGTAGCTATGGCTACACCTTC. As protein: CAISGPGGSYGYTF. The chain couples TRBV10-3 to TRBJ1-2, with a weak D call TRBD1 (5 bases). Deletions cut 4 bases from V and 4 bases from J, with 13 bases between. This CDR3 is built from 14 residues. Germline V lookup: CDR1 ENHRY, CDR2 SYGVKD.

In its sample, this clonotype was seen a few times. The J gene is TRBJ2-1, the V gene TRBV5-1; 10 bases match TRBD2. Near its end, the DNA agrees better with TRBJ2-7, so the J call may be wrong. This CDR3 has 19 residues. Germline CDR1 SGHRS, CDR2 YFSETQ. The CDR3 region has the DNA TGCGCCAGCAGCCCCGGGGTAGCGGGAGGATTTAGAGACTACAATGAGCAGTACTTC. Protein sequence: CASSPGVAGGFRDYNEQYF.

The chain uses TRBV11-2 and TRBJ1-1, with D unclear. The CDR3 is made up of 16 amino acids. V was trimmed by 5 bases and J by 3 bases, leaving 19 bases between them. Germline CDR1 SGHAT, CDR2 FQNNGV. The DNA of the CDR3 is TGTGCCAGCAGCCCTAAGGACGCTTCTCTGGACACTGAAGCTTTCTTT. The encoded protein is CASSPKDASLDTEAFF.

This chain uses TRBV20-1 with TRBJ2-1; D not resolved. CDR3 size: 12 residues. The V end lost 1 base, the J end lost 6 bases, and 7 bases lay between the germline ends. Germline assignment: CDR1 DFQATT and CDR2 SNEGSKA (reference sequence). CDR3 region: CSARAEFNEQFF. The DNA for the CDR3 is TGCAGTGCTAGAGCGGAGTTCAATGAGCAGTTCTTC.

The chain joins TRBV6-5 to TRBJ2-5; the D call may be TRBD1 or TRBD2 (6 bases each). This CDR3 is built from 14 residues. CDR1 is MNHEY and CDR2 is SVGAGI in the germline V gene. V dropped 7 bases and J dropped 11 bases, with 23 bases sitting between them. CDR3 protein: CASTPGQGRNEQYF. DNA of the CDR3: TGTGCCAGCACCCCAGGGCAGGGGAGGAATGAGCAGTACTTC.